This TCR beta chain was profiled in a study of a mutant IDH1 vaccine in newly diagnosed glioma. The germline V gene encodes CDR1 SQVTM and CDR2 ANQGSEA. V was clipped by 4 bases and J by 4 bases, with 13 bases between them. This CDR3 region has 13 residues. As for time point: week 11, during vaccination. Doses of 300 ug of mutant IDH1 20-mer peptide were given with topical imiquimod. There are a few counts of this clone. As yet, its antigen is unknown. Repertoires were generated with immunoSEQ multiplex PCR, while TCRdb's copy carries only in-frame clones and drops some. The sample shows about 36,000 clones, about four fifths of them seen only once.

J is TRBJ1-1 and V is TRBV29-1, with unresolved D. The sequenced sample was peripheral blood mononuclear cells (PBMCs), obtained from a glioma patient whose treatment included an IDH1 peptide vaccine. This clonotype originated in a woman aged 30 to 39 with glioma. Some clones in this sample may be carry-over from other donors' samples. The CDR3: CSVAEWAGTEAFF. The CDR3 DNA follows: TGCAGCGTTGCAGAGTGGGCTGGCACTGAAGCTTTCTTT.